Listed below are T cell receptor beta chains from one sample, sequenced in a study of blood T cell repertoires in COVID-19. The repertoire was sequenced with immunoSEQ multiplex PCR; TCRdb's copy has only in-frame clones and lacks some. Of 120,000 to 150,000 clones in the sample, 80% to 85% were seen once. Sample: peripheral blood. The receptors were sampled from a human donor in a cohort sampled during active COVID-19. Both conserved end residues are part of each CDR3. The D gene is left open where the match is weak. Size is stated for part of the rows, as once, few or many counts, or as a class when the clone is expanded.

d_gene: TRBD1
abundance: few
v_gene: TRBV4-1
j_gene: TRBJ1-1
CDR3aa: CASSPYTGTGLLMNTEAFF
CDR3nt: TGCGCCAGCAGCCCTTACACCGGGACAGGGCTCCTCATGAACACTGAAGCTTTCTTT

d_gene: TRBD1
abundance: NA
v_gene: TRBV25-1
j_gene: TRBJ1-5
CDR3aa: CASSGTGPYQPQHF
CDR3nt: TGTGCCAGCAGTGGGACAGGGCCCTATCAGCCCCAGCATTTT

d_gene: NA
abundance: NA
v_gene: TRBV3-1/TRBV3-2
j_gene: TRBJ1-2
CDR3aa: CASSTGQVGGYTF
CDR3nt: TGTGCCAGCTCCACAGGCCAGGTTGGAGGCTACACCTTC

d_gene: NA
abundance: NA
v_gene: TRBV4-2
j_gene: TRBJ2-7
CDR3aa: CASSQQTGPYEQYF
CDR3nt: TGTGCCAGCAGCCAACAGACAGGTCCCTACGAGCAGTACTTC

d_gene: TRBD1
abundance: NA
v_gene: TRBV19
j_gene: TRBJ1-1
CDR3aa: CASGTGALAEAFF
CDR3nt: TGTGCCAGTGGGACAGGGGCGTTGGCTGAAGCTTTCTTT

d_gene: NA
abundance: NA
v_gene: TRBV28
j_gene: TRBJ1-4
CDR3aa: CASLQPRQAREKLFF
CDR3nt: TGTGCCAGCCTGCAACCTAGACAGGCCAGGGAAAAACTGTTTTTT

d_gene: NA
abundance: NA
v_gene: TRBV15
j_gene: TRBJ2-7
CDR3aa: CATSRVPGTASSYEQYF
CDR3nt: TGTGCCACCAGCAGAGTTCCCGGGACTGCAAGCTCCTACGAGCAGTACTTC

d_gene: TRBD2
abundance: NA
v_gene: TRBV9
j_gene: TRBJ2-3
CDR3aa: CASSVGGADTQYF
CDR3nt: TGTGCCAGCAGCGTCGGGGGGGCAGATACGCAGTATTTT

d_gene: TRBD1
abundance: NA
v_gene: TRBV7-9
j_gene: TRBJ2-7
CDR3aa: CASSGRTGMSYEQYF
CDR3nt: TGTGCCAGCAGCGGGAGGACAGGGATGTCCTACGAGCAGTACTTC

d_gene: NA
abundance: NA
v_gene: TRBV3-1/TRBV3-2
j_gene: TRBJ1-1
CDR3aa: CASSLLSGKDEAFF
CDR3nt: TGTGCCAGCAGCCTCCTCTCAGGGAAAGATGAAGCTTTCTTT

d_gene: NA
abundance: NA
v_gene: TRBV30
j_gene: TRBJ1-4
CDR3aa: CAWRGAAGEKLFF
CDR3nt: TGTGCCTGGAGGGGGGCCGCAGGTGAAAAACTGTTTTTT

d_gene: NA
abundance: NA
v_gene: TRBV28
j_gene: TRBJ1-2
CDR3aa: CASSLRGIGGYTF
CDR3nt: TGTGCCAGCAGTCTACGGGGGATTGGTGGCTACACCTTC

d_gene: NA
abundance: NA
v_gene: TRBV6-1
j_gene: TRBJ1-1
CDR3aa: CASSEGDIEAFF
CDR3nt: TGTGCCAGCAGTGAGGGGGACATTGAAGCTTTCTTT

d_gene: NA
abundance: NA
v_gene: TRBV7-7
j_gene: TRBJ2-5
CDR3aa: CASSLAGDSVETQYF
CDR3nt: TGTGCCAGCAGCTTAGCAGGAGATAGCGTGGAGACCCAGTACTTC

d_gene: NA
abundance: NA
v_gene: TRBV9
j_gene: TRBJ1-2
CDR3aa: CASSVDGGRVYGYTF
CDR3nt: TGTGCCAGCAGCGTAGACGGCGGCAGAGTCTATGGCTACACCTTC

d_gene: NA
abundance: NA
v_gene: TRBV3-1/TRBV3-2
j_gene: TRBJ2-3
CDR3aa: CASSQTSYAQYF
CDR3nt: TGTGCCAGCAGCCAAACTAGTTATGCGCAGTATTTT

d_gene: TRBD1
abundance: NA
v_gene: TRBV29-1
j_gene: TRBJ2-2
CDR3aa: CSVILTGQGAVVGELFF
CDR3nt: TGCAGCGTTATTCTCACGGGACAGGGGGCTGTTGTCGGGGAGCTGTTTTTT

d_gene: NA
abundance: NA
v_gene: TRBV4-3
j_gene: TRBJ2-5
CDR3aa: CASSQDWGPGETQYF
CDR3nt: TGCGCCAGCAGCCAAGATTGGGGGCCGGGGGAGACCCAGTACTTC

d_gene: TRBD1
abundance: NA
v_gene: TRBV5-6
j_gene: TRBJ1-2
CDR3aa: CASSLRDRVGYTF
CDR3nt: TGTGCCAGCAGCTTAAGGGACAGGGTCGGCTACACCTTC

d_gene: NA
abundance: NA
v_gene: TRBV11-2
j_gene: TRBJ1-2
CDR3aa: CASSPPRGGGDYGYTF
CDR3nt: TGTGCCAGCAGCCCCCCGCGGGGAGGGGGTGACTATGGCTACACCTTC

d_gene: TRBD2
abundance: NA
v_gene: TRBV6-5
j_gene: TRBJ2-1
CDR3aa: CASSWTSGAGNEQFF
CDR3nt: TGTGCCAGCAGTTGGACTAGCGGGGCTGGGAATGAGCAGTTCTTC

d_gene: TRBD2
abundance: few
v_gene: TRBV6-2/TRBV6-3
j_gene: TRBJ2-3
CDR3aa: CASSRRGGPLDTQYF
CDR3nt: TGTGCCAGCAGTCGTCGGGGGGGGCCGTTAGATACGCAGTATTTT